One T cell receptor (beta chain) is described in this entry. Its target antigen remains unknown. This entry belongs to a study of CXCR3-negative and CXCR3-positive naive CD8 T cells (dated by TCRdb to the late 2010s). About the investigation overall: In total, 130 million to 150 million TRB reads were obtained, or roughly 1.5 +/- 0.3 million reads per library. The TRBV-TRBJ cluster analysis covered naive subsets from about 5 donors and memory cells from 3 donors. Diversity and physicochemical repertoire analyses covered around 10 donors pooled from two independent experiments.

Sequencing was carried out with a NextSeq 550. The Human TCR Profiling Kit (MiLaboratory) was used to prepare UMI-labeled 5' RACE TRB cDNA libraries. cDNA synthesis used the entire amount of extracted RNA, and PCR amplification then used the entire amount of cDNA produced. Libraries were prepared in parallel with an identical number of PCR cycles. Per the authors' processing: With a minimum of two reads required per UMI, MIGEC and MiXCR pulled out about 54,000 +/- 9,700 unique UMI-labeled TRB cDNA molecules from each library. On average, each library contained about 40,000 +/- 10,000 functional in-frame TRB CDR3 nucleotide clonotypes without stop codons. After each sample was downsampled to 5000 UMI-labeled TRB molecules, VDJtools was used to calculate diversity metrics such as normalized Shannon-Wiener and Chao1. VDJtools computed clonotype-size-weighted physicochemical properties of the central five CDR3 residues: interaction energy, strength, volume and Kidera factor 4. TCRdb reprocessed the reads and provides one entry for every CDR3 protein sequence; no DNA is given. It is TCRdb's table, rather than the study itself, that gives the V and J calls and clone size. The sample table gives approximately 59,000 distinct CDR3 sequences. The leading ten clones occupy about 0.71% of the sample.

What the work shows at the level of the full study, not this receptor alone: CXCR3 expression partially decreased after cryopreservation, so most assays used freshly isolated PBMCs. Within the same donor, TRBV-TRBJ usage looked similar between naive CXCR3-negative and CXCR3-positive cells, but memory cells had distinct patterns. Because surface CD5, which is linked to self-reactivity in mice, was comparable between the naive subsets, TCR interaction strength was also inferred from the physicochemical properties of TRB CDR3s. Both naive subsets had comparably high repertoire diversity, while memory CD8+ T cells had much lower repertoire diversity. Compared with CXCR3-negative naive cells, CXCR3-positive naive cells had TRB CDR3s with higher hydrophobicity (lower Kidera factor 4), lower energy, and higher strength and volume indices.

For each CD8+ T cell subset, flow sorting was done in triplicate, and a few hundred thousand cells per subset went directly into RLT lysis buffer. To exclude memory contaminants, naive CD8+ T cells were stringently defined as CD45RO-CCR7+CD27+CD95-. Peripheral blood mononuclear cells were isolated from buffy coats by standard density gradient centrifugation. A FACSAria III was used to flow-sort naive CXCR3-negative and CXCR3-positive CD8+ T cells. Total RNA was extracted from sorted cells using an RNeasy Mini Kit. The CDR3 covers 16 residues, taking in both the cysteine and the phenylalanine. Nucleotide data are not available. As encoded in the germline V gene (reference sequence), CDR1 is DFQATT while CDR2 is SNEGSKA.

Sequences were obtained from naive CXCR3+ CD8+ T cells from blood. The sample's cell subset or site label is to be understood as: CD45RO-CCR7+CD27+CD95- naive CD8+ T cells expressing CXCR3 (TNR3+). The V and J genes are TRBV20-1 and TRBJ2-2; TCRdb lists TRBD2, though no DNA is available to test this call. This receptor was taken from a human donor in good health. Some clones in this sample may be carry-over from other donors' samples. CDR3 region: CSATTPSGEITGELFF.